Here is one T cell receptor beta chain with its context. Original processing notes: Nucleated cell number was recorded as an estimate derived from reference gene primer amplification. Sequencing used immunoSEQ multiplex PCR; TCRdb keeps in-frame clones, though not all of them. D and trimming come from the DNA, and the V and J calls and clone size come from that table. The sample lists roughly 350,000 clones, around nine tenths occurring once. This specimen comes from a study of blood T cell repertoires in COVID-19. Study information: Donors in the United States, Italy and Spain gave samples during acute or convalescent COVID-19.

The sequence was obtained from an older woman with COVID-19, enrolled during active disease. Sequencing was performed on peripheral blood.

DNA for the CDR3: TGTGCCAGCAGTTACAGGGGGAGGGGAGCTGAAGCTTTCTTT. Its protein product is CASSYRGRGAEAFF. The chain joins TRBV6-5 to TRBJ1-1, with a tentative D call TRBD1 (6 bases). The ends were cut back, 2 bases at V and 6 bases at J, with 13 bases in the middle. Germline lookup yields CDR1 MNHEY and CDR2 SVGAGI. The CDR3 sequence is 14 residues long.